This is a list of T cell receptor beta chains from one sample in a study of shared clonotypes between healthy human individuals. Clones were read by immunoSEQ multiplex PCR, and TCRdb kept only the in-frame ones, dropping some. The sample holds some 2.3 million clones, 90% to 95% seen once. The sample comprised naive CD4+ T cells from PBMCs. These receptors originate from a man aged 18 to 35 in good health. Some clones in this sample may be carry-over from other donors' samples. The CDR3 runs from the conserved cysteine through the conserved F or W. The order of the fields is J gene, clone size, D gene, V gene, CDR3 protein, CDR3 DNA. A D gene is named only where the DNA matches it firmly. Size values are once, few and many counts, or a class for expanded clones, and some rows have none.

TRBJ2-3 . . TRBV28 CASSPSGGSGDTQYF TGTGCCAGCAGTCCCTCTGGGGGGAGCGGAGATACGCAGTATTTT
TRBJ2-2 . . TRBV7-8 CASSPRVVAGELFF TGTGCCAGCAGCCCACGGGTCGTAGCCGGGGAGCTGTTTTTT
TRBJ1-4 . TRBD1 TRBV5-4 CASSLAGTGSREKLFF TGTGCCAGCAGCTTGGCCGGGACAGGGTCCCGCGAAAAACTGTTTTTT
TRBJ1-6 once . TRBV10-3 CAISESGGTPLHF TGTGCCATCAGTGAGTCGGGCGGGACACCCCTCCACTTT
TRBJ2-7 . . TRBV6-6 CASTPSGAPYEQYF TGTGCCAGCACCCCCTCAGGGGCACCCTACGAGCAGTACTTC
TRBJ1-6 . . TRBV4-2 CASSQPDRDNSPLHF TGTGCCAGCAGCCAGCCGGACCGAGATAATTCACCCCTCCACTTT
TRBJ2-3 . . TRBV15 CATSRRRLPDESDTQYF TGTGCCACCAGCAGACGACGATTACCAGACGAGTCAGATACGCAGTATTTT
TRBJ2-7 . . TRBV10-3 CAINLPNRVGNYEQYF TGTGCCATCAACCTACCAAACAGGGTGGGTAATTACGAGCAGTACTTC
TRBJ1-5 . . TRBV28 CASSPSLGPQQPQHF TGTGCCAGCAGCCCTTCCTTGGGCCCCCAACAGCCCCAGCATTTT
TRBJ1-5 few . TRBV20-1 CSAIYPGGQHF TGCAGTGCAATCTACCCCGGGGGCCAGCATTTT
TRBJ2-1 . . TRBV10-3 CAISDTGGRSYNEQFF TGTGCCATCAGTGACACGGGCGGGCGATCCTACAATGAGCAGTTCTTC
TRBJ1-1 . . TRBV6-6 CASSSGTKTEAFF TGTGCCAGCAGCTCCGGGACAAAGACTGAAGCTTTCTTT
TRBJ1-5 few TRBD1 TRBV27 CASRPTGVQPQHF TGTGCCAGCAGACCGACAGGGGTTCAGCCCCAGCATTTT
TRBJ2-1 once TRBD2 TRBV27 CASRLAGDYNEQFF TGTGCCAGCAGACTAGCGGGAGACTACAATGAGCAGTTCTTC
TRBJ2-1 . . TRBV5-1 CASSFRVSYNEQFF TGCGCCAGCAGCTTCCGGGTCTCCTACAATGAGCAGTTCTTC
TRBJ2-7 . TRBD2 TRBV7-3 CASSIGPPTSGLYEQYF TGTGCCAGCAGCATAGGGCCCCCGACTAGCGGGCTCTACGAGCAGTACTTC
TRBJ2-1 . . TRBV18 CASSPPSGYFNEQFF TGTGCCAGCTCACCACCTTCCGGCTATTTCAATGAGCAGTTCTTC
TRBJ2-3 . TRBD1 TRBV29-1 CSVEDEIGWGTGARTSTDTQYF TGCAGCGTTGAAGATGAGATTGGTTGGGGGACAGGGGCAAGGACGAGCACAGATACGCAGTATTTT
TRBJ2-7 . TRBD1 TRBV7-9 CASSGTRQGAHEQYF TGTGCCAGCAGCGGCACAAGACAGGGGGCCCACGAGCAGTACTTC
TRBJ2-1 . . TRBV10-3 CAISEPTVHRSSSYNEQFF TGTGCCATCAGTGAGCCTACCGTACACAGGAGTAGCTCCTACAATGAGCAGTTCTTC
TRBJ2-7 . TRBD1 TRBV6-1 CASSETGGASYEQYF TGTGCCAGCAGTGAAACAGGGGGCGCATCCTACGAGCAGTACTTC
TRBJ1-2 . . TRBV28 CASNPRQGYGYTF TGTGCCAGCAATCCCAGGCAAGGCTATGGCTACACCTTC
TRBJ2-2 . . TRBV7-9 CASSLQGRELFF TGTGCCAGCAGCTTACAGGGGAGGGAGCTGTTTTTT
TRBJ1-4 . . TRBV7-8 CASSRSSSVMVLPATNEKLFF TGTGCCAGCAGCCGTTCGTCGTCGGTCATGGTCCTCCCCGCAACTAATGAAAAACTGTTTTTT
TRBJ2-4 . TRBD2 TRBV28 CASSLGRGTSVKNIQYF TGTGCCAGCAGTTTGGGCCGGGGGACTAGCGTAAAAAACATTCAGTACTTC
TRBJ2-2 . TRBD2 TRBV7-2 CASSLGTSTGELFF TGTGCCAGCAGCTTAGGGACTAGCACCGGGGAGCTGTTTTTT
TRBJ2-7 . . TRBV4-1 CASRLRAGLNGEQYF TGCGCCAGCAGACTCCGCGCGGGATTGAATGGGGAGCAGTACTTC
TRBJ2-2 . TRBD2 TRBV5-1 CASSILAGLSNTGELFF TGCGCCAGCAGCATCCTAGCGGGGCTATCGAACACCGGGGAGCTGTTTTTT
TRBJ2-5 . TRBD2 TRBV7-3 CASSLMGLAKETQYF TGTGCCAGCAGCTTAATGGGACTAGCAAAAGAGACCCAGTACTTC
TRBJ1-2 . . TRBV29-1 CSVVTAAYGYTF TGCAGCGTTGTGACAGCCGCTTATGGCTACACCTTC
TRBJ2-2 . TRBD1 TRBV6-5 CASSWTGLNTGELFF TGTGCCAGCAGTTGGACAGGATTGAACACCGGGGAGCTGTTTTTT
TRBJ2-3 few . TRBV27 CASSTRGTDTQYF TGTGCCAGCAGTACCCGGGGCACAGATACGCAGTATTTT
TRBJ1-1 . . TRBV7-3 CASSHRAGTPNTEAFF TGTGCCAGCAGCCACCGTGCTGGGACTCCGAACACTGAAGCTTTCTTT
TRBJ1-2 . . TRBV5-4 CASRNSYGYTF TGTGCCAGCCGGAACTCCTATGGCTACACCTTC
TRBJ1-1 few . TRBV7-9 CASSLIREAFF TGTGCCAGCAGCTTAATTCGAGAAGCTTTCTTT
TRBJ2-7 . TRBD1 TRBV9 CASSVAPTGAKHF TGTGCCAGCAGCGTGGCCCCGACAGGGGCGAAGCACTTC
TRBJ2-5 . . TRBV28 CASTRGSDPQETQYF TGTGCCAGCACCCGGGGGTCAGACCCACAAGAGACCCAGTACTTC
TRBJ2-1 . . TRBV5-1 CASSRERRSYNEQFF TGCGCCAGCAGTAGAGAGCGACGCTCCTACAATGAGCAGTTCTTC
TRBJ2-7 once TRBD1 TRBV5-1 CASSKGQGWSAYEQYF TGCGCCAGCAGCAAGGGACAGGGGTGGTCGGCCTACGAGCAGTACTTC
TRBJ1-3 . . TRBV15 CATSRDSSGNTIYF TGTGCCACCAGCAGAGACTCCTCCGGAAACACCATATATTTT